The rows below give T cell receptor beta chains drawn from one sample of a study of blood T cell repertoires in COVID-19. Measured with immunoSEQ multiplex PCR; TCRdb has only the in-frame clones, and not every one. This table has under 250,000 clones, 86% appearing once. The sample was peripheral blood. The source is a man aged 55 to 70 with acute or convalescent COVID-19. The CDR3 runs from the conserved cysteine through the conserved F or W. A D gene is named only where the DNA matches it firmly. Clone size is given for some rows only: seen once, a few or many times, or a class if the clone is expanded.

TRBD2,.,TRBJ2-1,TRBV7-6,TGTGCCAGCAGCTTCCCTAGCGGGGATTACAATGAGCAGTTCTTC,CASSFPSGDYNEQFF
.,once,TRBJ2-7,TRBV7-3,TGTGCCAGCAGCCAGCAAGTGGCGGGCGAGCAGTACTTC,CASSQQVAGEQYF
.,.,TRBJ2-7,TRBV7-2,TGTGCCAGCAGCTTAGCAGGGGCCGGATACGAGCAGTACTTC,CASSLAGAGYEQYF
.,.,TRBJ1-4,TRBV28,TGTGCCACCCTATCCTCAGGGGTGGGCGAAAAACTGTTTTTT,CATLSSGVGEKLFF
.,many,TRBJ2-7,TRBV14,TGTGCCAGCAGCCAAAGGGGCGGCGAGCAGTACTTC,CASSQRGGEQYF
.,.,TRBJ2-1,TRBV6-2/TRBV6-3,TGTGCCAGCAGTTACGGGGGTCAACAGGGAAAGGATGAGCAGTTCTTC,CASSYGGQQGKDEQFF
.,.,TRBJ1-5,TRBV28,TGTGCCAGTGGACTCCGTCAGAACAATCAGCCCCAGCATTTT,CASGLRQNNQPQHF
.,.,TRBJ2-5,TRBV11-2,TGTGCCAGCAGCCCCAACCCCCAGGGAGGAGAGACCCAGTACTTC,CASSPNPQGGETQYF
.,.,TRBJ1-5,TRBV18,TGTGCCAGCTCACCTCTGCGGACAGCTAATCAGCCCCAGCATTTT,CASSPLRTANQPQHF
.,.,TRBJ1-2,TRBV19,TGTGCCAGTAGTCCCCAAGTCGACGGACTCTATGGCTACACCTTC,CASSPQVDGLYGYTF
.,.,TRBJ2-5,TRBV18,TGTGCCAGCTCACCGTACTCCTCACCACAGCACCCAGAGACCCAGTACTTC,CASSPYSSPQHPETQYF
TRBD1,.,TRBJ1-4,TRBV5-1,TGCGCCAGCAGCTTGGGACAGGGGACTAATGAAAAACTGTTTTTT,CASSLGQGTNEKLFF
.,.,TRBJ1-6,TRBV6-5,TGTGCCAGCACACCAAGCGGGGCGACGAATTCACCCCTCCACTTT,CASTPSGATNSPLHF
.,.,TRBJ2-7,TRBV28,TGTGCCAGCAGTACCGAGACAGGTGACTACGAGCAGTACTTC,CASSTETGDYEQYF
TRBD2,once,TRBJ2-1,TRBV11-3,TGTGCCAGCAGCTTTAGCGGGAGGCATGAGCAGTTCTTC,CASSFSGRHEQFF
TRBD1,.,TRBJ1-1,TRBV18,TGTGCCAGCTCCCCGGGGACAGGAGATTTTTCTATGAACACTGAAGCTTTCTTT,CASSPGTGDFSMNTEAFF
.,.,TRBJ2-3,TRBV11-3,TGTGCCAGCAGCTACGACTCCGGGGATACGCAGTATTTT,CASSYDSGDTQYF
TRBD1,few,TRBJ1-3,TRBV9,TGTGCCAGCAGCCGGGACAGGGCCGACCCAGGAAACACCATATATTTT,CASSRDRADPGNTIYF
TRBD1,once,TRBJ2-1,TRBV7-9,TGTGCCAGCAGCTTTAAGAGGGGGCTCTACTACAATGAGCAGTTCTTC,CASSFKRGLYYNEQFF
TRBD2,.,TRBJ2-1,TRBV6-5,TGTGCCAGCAGTCGGGGACTAGCGGGGTACAATGAGCAGTTCTTC,CASSRGLAGYNEQFF
TRBD1,.,TRBJ2-1,TRBV6-5,TGTGCCAGCGGACAGGGGTATGAGCAGTTCTTC,CASGQGYEQFF
.,.,TRBJ2-7,TRBV4-2,TGTGCCAGCAGCCAAGACATTTCCTACGAGCAGTACTTC,CASSQDISYEQYF
TRBD1,many,TRBJ2-7,TRBV6-2/TRBV6-3,TGTGCCAGCAGTTCTATGTACTCGGACAGGACCTACGAGCAGTACTTC,CASSSMYSDRTYEQYF
.,.,TRBJ2-5,TRBV6-2/TRBV6-3,TGTGCCAGCAGCCCCCGGGAGACCCAGTACTTC,CASSPRETQYF
.,.,TRBJ1-2,TRBV6-5,TGTGCCAGCAGTTACTCGACACGGTCTGCGGGCTACACCTTC,CASSYSTRSAGYTF
.,.,TRBJ2-7,TRBV7-6,TGTGCCAGCAGCCGAGCGGACAGCTACGAGCAGTACTTC,CASSRADSYEQYF
TRBD2,.,TRBJ2-3,TRBV6-1,TGTGCCAGCAGTGCTCTAGCGGGTCCCCCGGGGCCCACAGATACGCAGTATTTT,CASSALAGPPGPTDTQYF
.,.,TRBJ1-6,TRBV19,TGTGCCAGTAGTATTTCCGGGAGCTCCTATAATTCACCCCTCCACTTT,CASSISGSSYNSPLHF
.,.,TRBJ2-2,TRBV6-5,TGTGCCAGCAGTTTAGAGGGGAACACCGGGGAGCTGTTTTTT,CASSLEGNTGELFF
TRBD2,.,TRBJ2-1,TRBV3-1/TRBV3-2,TGTGCCAGCAGCCTAGCGGGTGGGCCCTACAATGAGCAGTTCTTC,CASSLAGGPYNEQFF
.,.,TRBJ1-1,TRBV20-1,TGCAGTGCTAGACAGGGCTATGAAGCTTTCTTT,CSARQGYEAFF
TRBD2,.,TRBJ2-5,TRBV19,TGTGCCAGTAGTATAGGCGGGGGTCAAGAGACCCAGTACTTC,CASSIGGGQETQYF
TRBD2,.,TRBJ2-7,TRBV10-3,TGTGCCATCAGTGAGTCTGATAGCGGGACCTACGAGCAGTACTTC,CAISESDSGTYEQYF
TRBD1,.,TRBJ2-1,TRBV27,TGTGCCAGCACCGAAACCGGGACAGGGAGAGTCAATGAGCAGTTCTTC,CASTETGTGRVNEQFF
.,.,TRBJ1-2,TRBV19,TGTGCCACGTATGGGGGGGGCAGAAACTATGGCTACACCTTC,CATYGGGRNYGYTF
TRBD1,.,TRBJ2-7,TRBV6-2/TRBV6-3,TGTGCCAGCAGTCTTACAGGGGGCAGCTCCTACGAGCAGTACTTC,CASSLTGGSSYEQYF
TRBD2,.,TRBJ2-1,TRBV6-2/TRBV6-3,TGTGCCAGCAGCCGGGGGGTAGCGGAGAGCTACAATGAGCAGTTCTTC,CASSRGVAESYNEQFF
.,.,TRBJ2-3,TRBV19,TGTGCCAGTAGTTTTCCGGGACTGACCGGCACAGATACGCAGTATTTT,CASSFPGLTGTDTQYF
.,.,TRBJ2-7,TRBV7-9,TGTGCCAGCAGCTTAGGGACAGAGATCTACGAGCAGTACTTC,CASSLGTEIYEQYF
.,.,TRBJ2-2,TRBV25-1,TGTGCCAGCAGTGAATTCAGGGGAGACACCGGGGAGCTGTTTTTT,CASSEFRGDTGELFF
TRBD2,.,TRBJ2-2,TRBV29-1,TGCAGCGTTGAGACTAGCGGGAGTTTAGACACCGGGGAGCTGTTTTTT,CSVETSGSLDTGELFF
TRBD1,.,TRBJ1-3,TRBV9,TGTGCCAGCAGCGCCAAAACAGGGGCGAGCTCTGGAAACACCATATATTTT,CASSAKTGASSGNTIYF
.,.,TRBJ2-7,TRBV6-2/TRBV6-3,TGTGCCAGCAGCTTACGGAGTCAAGTTCCCTACGAGCAGTACTTC,CASSLRSQVPYEQYF
.,once,TRBJ1-5,TRBV21-1,TGTGCCAGCAGCAAGGCGGACACACGGGATCAGCCCCAGCATTTT,CASSKADTRDQPQHF
.,.,TRBJ2-6,TRBV5-8,TGTGCCAGCAGCTCCCGACAGTTTGGGGCCAACGTCCTGACTTTC,CASSSRQFGANVLTF
TRBD1,.,TRBJ1-1,TRBV11-3,TGTGCCAGCAGCCACTACAGGGGGAACACTGAAGCTTTCTTT,CASSHYRGNTEAFF
TRBD1,.,TRBJ1-1,TRBV5-1,TGCGCCAGCAGCTTTCAGGGGGCACGGACTGAAGCTTTCTTT,CASSFQGARTEAFF
.,.,TRBJ1-2,TRBV14,TGTGCCAGCAGCCAAGAGGCAGGCCGCTACACCTTC,CASSQEAGRYTF
TRBD2,.,TRBJ2-7,TRBV7-2,TGTGCCAGCAGCCCCCGACTAGCGGGGTCTTACGAGCAGTACTTC,CASSPRLAGSYEQYF
.,.,TRBJ2-2,TRBV12-2,TGTGCAAGTCGCGCCAGGGCTAGCGGGGGGGACACCGGGGAGCTGTTTTTT,CASRARASGGDTGELFF
.,.,TRBJ2-3,TRBV28,TGTGCCAGCAGTTTATATGTGGCTTATACGCAGTATTTT,CASSLYVAYTQYF
.,.,TRBJ1-5,TRBV29-1,TGCAGCGCCGGGGGAGGGGATCAGCCCCAGCATTTT,CSAGGGDQPQHF
.,.,TRBJ1-5,TRBV28,TGTGCCAGCAGTTTGGCCGCAGGGGCCCTCAATCAGCCCCAGCATTTT,CASSLAAGALNQPQHF
.,.,TRBJ1-1,TRBV29-1,TGCAGCGTACAACAGGATCTCCTGAACACTGAAGCTTTCTTT,CSVQQDLLNTEAFF